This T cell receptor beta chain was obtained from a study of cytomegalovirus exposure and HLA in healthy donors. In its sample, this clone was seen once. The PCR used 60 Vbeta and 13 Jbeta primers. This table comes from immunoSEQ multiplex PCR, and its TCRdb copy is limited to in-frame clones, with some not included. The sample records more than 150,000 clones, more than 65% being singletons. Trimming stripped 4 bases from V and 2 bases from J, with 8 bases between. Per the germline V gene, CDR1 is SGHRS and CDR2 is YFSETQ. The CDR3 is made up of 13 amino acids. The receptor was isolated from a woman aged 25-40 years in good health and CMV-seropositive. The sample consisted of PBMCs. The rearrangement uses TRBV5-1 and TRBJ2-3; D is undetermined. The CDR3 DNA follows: TGCGCCAGCAGCCCACATGCCACAGATACGCAGTATTTT. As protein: CASSPHATDTQYF.